This TCR beta chain was profiled in a study of T cell repertoires in cytomegalovirus infection. Study-wide context: Public TCR beta signatures indicated both CMV infection and matching HLA type.

TCRdb recomputed calls from the reads with MiXCR, one row per CDR3 protein. The sample comprises around 240,000 distinct CDR3 sequences, about 20% of which are singletons, and about 20% rests with the top ten. With V trimmed by 5 bases and J by 4 bases, 7 bases remained unmatched. There are 14 residues in the CDR3. In germline, CDR1 is MNHEY, CDR2 SVGAGI. Sequencing was done on a sample of CD8+ T cells from PBMCs. The V gene is TRBV6-5, the J gene TRBJ1-2; 7 nucleotides match TRBD1. The receptor comes from a human donor in good health (CMV status not recorded). Some clones in this sample may be carry-over from other donors' samples. The CDR3 reads CASSRQGGFYGYTF. For the CDR3, the DNA is TGTGCCAGCAGTAGACAGGGTGGATTCTATGGCTACACCTTC.